Below, 2 T cell receptor beta chains from the same sample are listed, as sequenced in a study of metastatic and nonmetastatic thyroid tumors. TCRdb called clones again from the PCR reads with MiXCR. Of about 7,600 clones detected, 25% to 30% appear once; the ten largest clones hold roughly a sixth. Every patient underwent thyroid surgery untreated. Sequencing was performed on adjacent normal tissue. The receptors shown here come from a female donor with papillary thyroid cancer or a benign thyroid nodule (not recorded which). Some clones in this sample may be carry-over from other donors' samples.

By proportion, this clone is large. V is TRBV2 and J is TRBJ2-7; unclear D gene. The CDR3 length is 12 residues. Per germline, CDR1 SNHLY and CDR2 FYNNEI. Trimming shortened V by 2 bases and J by 4 bases, and 6 bases separated the two germline ends. This chain's CDR3 is CASSERQYEQYF. The CDR3 DNA reads as TGTGCCAGCAGTGAACGACAATACGAGCAGTACTTC.

About this clone itself: A junction end diverges from the germline sequence, so it may reflect a read error. This sequence joins TRBV12-3 or TRBV12-4 and TRBJ2-6; 8 bases map to TRBD1. This CDR3 spans 17 amino acids. In nucleotides, the CDR3 is TGTGCCAGCGGAAAGGACAGGGCATACTCTGGGGCCAACGACCTGACTTTC. Its translation is CASGKDRAYSGANDLTF.